This T cell receptor beta chain was recorded in a study of identifying expanded T cells in peripheral blood (dated by TCRdb to between 2018 and 2021). General notes on the study: Technical replicates were generated by sequencing separate aliquots of the same genomic DNA pool, with four replicates compared pairwise.

No immune events, such as infections, were documented for the healthy donors during the collection period. Healthy-donor blood repertoires served as a training cohort to calibrate time-dependent variance in a beta-binomial model of T-cell clone differential abundance. The training cohort was composed of roughly 10 healthy donors, 3 female and 7 male. The donors were between roughly 29 and 70 years old, with an average age of roughly 40 years. Whole blood, obtained from a commercial supplier, was collected from each healthy donor at three time points spaced roughly 14 days apart. For immunosequencing, genomic DNA was extracted from unsorted whole blood. As encoded in the germline V gene, CDR1 is SGHRS while CDR2 is YFSETQ. Clipping removes 0 bases from V and 6 bases from J, with 2 as the unmatched junction base count. From cysteine to phenylalanine, the CDR3 is 14 amino acids long. Only the CDR3 DNA stays, 42 bases, in frame from base 1.

As regards this clone: Its antigen is not yet known. One base away there is no much larger clone; base qualities are not given.

Study-level results and caveats: Between technical replicates the binomial model flagged approximately 1.2 differentially abundant clones, whereas over about 2 weeks the binomial model flagged about 15 and over approximately four weeks 19 to 20. For all healthy donors, the variance in clone template counts between approximately 2-week samples rose significantly as total template count increased. The beta-binomial model significantly reduced the number of clones called differentially abundant and the false-positive rate across all healthy-donor time intervals. The authors expected biological variance in healthy repertoires might increase further over much longer intervals such as months to years.

TCRbeta CDR3 regions were profiled by bias-controlled multiplex PCR amplification of genomic DNA with the immunoSEQ Assay. In the original analysis: The absolute abundance of each unique TCRbeta CDR3 region was quantified after sequences were collapsed and filtered. Two models were used to test differential abundance: a binomial model (Fisher-equivalent) and a beta-binomial model that adds time-dependent variance fitted from healthy donors. Clones with fewer than 5 combined templates were removed, and differential abundance was called for clones with a Benjamini-Hochberg FDR below 0.01. In the beta-binomial model, variance was expressed as a function of the total template count across the two samples, in the form v = (b*log(k)+a)^2. Not all clones reach the TCRdb copy of this immuneACCESS table, which keeps in-frame sequences only. Checked studies attribute under half of the gap to unresolved V genes and leave the rest unexplained. V and J calls and clone size are those listed in that table; D and trimming were worked out from the DNA. The sample table lists about 100,000 clones, more than 70% of them with a count of one. The ten largest account for 13% to 15% of the sample.

Source material: blood. This clonotype originated in a person between 18 and 75 years old in good health. Recombination linked TRBV5-1 to TRBJ2-7; 11 middle bases align to TRBD2. The CDR3 protein sequence reads: CASSLGGTSGEQYF. Read as DNA, the sequence is TGCGCCAGCAGCTTGGGTGGGACTAGCGGCGAGCAGTACTTC.